Presented here are 22 T cell receptor beta chains from one specimen sequenced in a study of spatial heterogeneity in lung cancer. Study-level results: In tumors, expanded intratumoral alpha and beta TCR counts tracked mutation counts.

Described time point: sample taken at primary tumor resection. Their specific antigens are unknown. TCRdb ran MiXCR on the 5' RACE reads and lists one entry per CDR3 protein. Among under 6,500 distinct CDR3 sequences listed, approximately 12% were seen once. The source was lung tumor tissue, collected at surgery. Receptors were obtained from a male donor with early-stage non-small cell lung cancer.

This chain's CDR3 is CASRQGRNSPLHF. The CDR3 coding sequence is TGTGCCAGCAGGCAGGGAAGGAATTCACCCCTCCACTTT. V and J are TRBV5-4 and TRBJ1-6; a possible D gene is TRBD1 (5 bases). CDR1 is SGHNT, CDR2 YYREEE, per germline (reference sequence). The length of the CDR3 is 13 residues. V shed 5 bases and J shed 7 bases, with 10 bases lying between them.

The V and J genes are TRBV12-3 or TRBV12-4 and TRBJ1-5; D remains unclear. The ends were cut back, 6 bases at V and 4 bases at J, with 13 bases in the middle. This CDR3 has 14 amino acids. CDR3 amino acids: CASRVDGTNQPQHF. Here the CDR3 DNA reads TGTGCCAGCAGGGTCGACGGAACGAATCAGCCCCAGCATTTT.

This chain joins TRBV14 and TRBJ2-3; D is ambiguous. The germline CDR1 and CDR2 sequences are SGHDN and FVKESK. The CDR3 is 12 amino acids. V lost 3 bases, J lost 7 bases, and 8 bases lay in between. The CDR3 nucleotides read TGTGCCAGCAGCCACGGACGTAATACGCAGTATTTT. Translated: CASSHGRNTQYF.

This clonotype has only a few counts. The chain is built from TRBV5-6 and TRBJ2-2; no firm D call. This CDR3 is 14 amino acids long. The germline V gene encodes CDR1 SGHDT and CDR2 YYEEEE. Trimming removed 4 bases from V and 0 bases from J, with 7 bases in between. CDR3 in amino acids: CASSATANTGELFF. The CDR3, as DNA: TGTGCCAGCAGCGCGACGGCGAACACCGGGGAGCTGTTTTTT.

The chain carries TRBV7-9 and TRBJ1-5; D not resolved. The V end lost 5 bases, the J end lost 7 bases, and 12 bases lay between the germline ends. This CDR3 has 13 amino acids. Germline CDR1 and CDR2: SEHNR and FQNEAQ (reference sequence). CDR3 sequence (DNA): TGTGCCAGCAGCCATGGACTGTACCAGCCCCAGCATTTT. This gives the protein CASSHGLYQPQHF.

V usage is TRBV20-1 and J usage is TRBJ2-3; TRBD1 matches at 11 bases. This CDR3 is 13 amino acids long. CDR1 is DFQATT and CDR2 is SNEGSKA in the germline V gene (reference sequence). V lost 6 bases, J lost 6 bases, and 5 bases stayed unmatched. CDR3 nucleotide sequence: TGCAGTGCGATCCGGACAGGGGGCGATACGCAGTATTTT. Protein: CSAIRTGGDTQYF.

The chain employs TRBV5-1 and TRBJ1-6, with 10 positions matching TRBD1. CDR3 length equals 14 residues. Germline V lookup: CDR1 SGHRS, CDR2 YFSETQ. The junction had 2 bases not matched to a gene; V was cut back by 3 bases and J by 8 bases. The CDR3 DNA is TGCGCCAGCAGCTCCGGGACAGGGGATTCACCCCTCCACTTT. The encoded protein is CASSSGTGDSPLHF.

This clonotype was counted between two and nine times. The gene calls are TRBV10-3 and TRBJ1-2, with unresolved D. Germline V gene lookup returns CDR1 ENHRY and CDR2 SYGVKD. CDR3 length equals 12 residues. V lost 1 base and J 3 bases, leaving 3 bases between the germline ends. The CDR3 sequence is CAISELDYGYTF. The CDR3 nucleotides read TGTGCCATCAGTGAGTTGGACTATGGCTACACCTTC.

The sample holds a few counts of this clonotype. The DNA for the CDR3 is TGTGCCAGCAGCCCCGGGCGACACGGCACTGAAGCTTTCTTT. As protein: CASSPGRHGTEAFF. The chain carries TRBV28 and TRBJ1-1; unclear D gene. V dropped 6 bases and J dropped 4 bases, with 15 bases sitting between them. CDR1 and CDR2 from the germline V gene are MDHEN and SYDVKM. The CDR3 consists of 14 residues.

This clonotype came up a few times. The rearrangement links TRBV2 to TRBJ2-5, with a weak D call TRBD2 (6 bases). Germline V gene lookup returns CDR1 SNHLY and CDR2 FYNNEI. V was shortened by 1 base and J by 1 base, with 13 bases between the two germline ends. The CDR3 is made up of 16 amino acids. The CDR3 DNA is TGTGCCAGCAGTGAAGTCGTGGGGGGACCCCAAGAGACCCAGTACTTC. Its protein product is CASSEVVGGPQETQYF.

This clonotype is judged large (0.1 to 1%). The V and J genes are TRBV7-9 and TRBJ1-2; a weak D match, TRBD1 (6 bases). Germline values: CDR1 SEHNR, CDR2 FQNEAQ (reference sequence). The CDR3 is 15 amino acids. Trimming stripped 1 base from V and 2 bases from J, with 11 bases between. The CDR3 bases are TGTGCCAGCAGCTTAGATGGGACACCGAACTATGGCTACACCTTC. It codes for CASSLDGTPNYGYTF.

This chain connects TRBV7-9 to TRBJ2-4, with unresolved D. This CDR3 has 16 amino acids. Germline V gene data show CDR1 as SEHNR and CDR2 as FQNEAQ (reference sequence). V dropped 5 bases and J dropped 0 bases, with 14 bases sitting between them. The CDR3: CASSPRAGIAKNIQYF. CDR3 sequence (DNA): TGTGCCAGCAGCCCAAGGGCCGGAATAGCCAAAAACATTCAGTACTTC.

This clonotype was observed many times. The chain couples TRBV11-3 to TRBJ2-5, with D possibly matching TRBD2 (5 bases). Trimming removed 4 bases at V and 5 bases at J, with 17 bases between. This CDR3 comprises 15 residues. CDR1 and CDR2 from the germline V gene are SGHNT and YENEEA. The CDR3 spells CASSSLQSTGETQYF. The CDR3 nucleotides are TGTGCCAGCAGCTCCCTACAATCTACGGGGGAGACCCAGTACTTC.

The genes are TRBV5-1 and TRBJ2-1; 10 nucleotides line up with TRBD2. V gave up 0 bases and J gave up 4 bases; unmatched junction bases: 4. This CDR3 is built from 16 residues. CDR1 and CDR2 from the germline V gene are SGHRS and YFSETQ. CDR3 sequence reads: CASSLEPSGGYNEQFF. Written as DNA, the CDR3 is TGCGCCAGCAGCTTGGAGCCTAGCGGGGGTTACAATGAGCAGTTCTTC. The full variable domain, in which reference TRBV5-1 and TRBJ2-1 provide the parts outside the CDR3, is KAGVTQTPRYLIKTRGQQVTLSCSPISGHRSVSWYQQTPGQGLQFLFEYFSETQRNKGNFPGRFSGRQFSNSRSEMNVSTLELGDSALYLCASSLEPSGGYNEQFFGPGTRLTVL.

By share of the sample, this clonotype is medium-sized. The chain employs TRBV7-2 and TRBJ2-5; D remains unclear. Germline CDR1 SGHTA, CDR2 FQGNSA. The CDR3 runs to 11 residues. V lost 1 base and J lost 8, with 5 bases in between. The CDR3 protein is CASSLENTQYF. The CDR3 DNA is TGTGCCAGCAGCTTAGAAAATACCCAGTACTTC. Full variable domain (missing parts from reference TRBV7-2 and TRBJ2-5): GAGVSQSPSNKVTEKGKDVELRCDPISGHTALYWYRQSLGQGLEFLIYFQGNSAPDKSGLPSDRFSAERTGGSVSTLTIQRTQQEDSAVYLCASSLENTQYFGPGTRLLVL.

As DNA, the CDR3 is TGTGCCAGCAGCCCACTAGCGGAGAACACCGGGGAGCTGTTTTTT. It specifies CASSPLAENTGELFF. The rearrangement uses TRBV7-3 and TRBJ2-2, with 8 bases identical to TRBD2. Germline-derived CDR1 and CDR2 are SGHTA and FQGTGA. V shed 5 bases, J shed 1 base, and the junction held 3 bases outside the gene matches. The CDR3 is 15 residues long. Full variable domain (outside the CDR3, taken from reference TRBV7-3 and TRBJ2-2): GAGVSQTPSNKVTEKGKYVELRCDPISGHTALYWYRQSLGQGPEFLIYFQGTGAADDSGLPNDRFFAVRPEGSVSTLKIQRTERGDSAVYLCASSPLAENTGELFFGEGSRLTVL.

The chain links TRBV5-1 to TRBJ1-2, with D unclear. Germline V lookup: CDR1 SGHRS, CDR2 YFSETQ. V lost 0 bases and J 6 bases, leaving 18 bases between the germline ends. The CDR3 covers 16 residues. For the CDR3, the DNA is TGCGCCAGCAGCTTGGGAGGGTCGGGGTTAAGGGATGGCTACACCTTC. Its protein product is CASSLGGSGLRDGYTF.

This clonotype came up a few times. The chain combines TRBV11-2 with TRBJ2-7, with TRBD1 identical over 7 bases. CDR3 size: 14 residues. Germline CDR1 is SGHAT and CDR2 is FQNNGV. The ends lost 1 base at V and 2 bases at J; junction bases unmatched: 2. The CDR3 DNA follows: TGTGCCAGCAGCTTAGTACAGGGGACCTACGAGCAGTACTTC. Encoded protein: CASSLVQGTYEQYF.

This clonotype is medium-sized within its sample. The rearrangement joins TRBV7-8 to TRBJ1-2; D call uncertain. Trimming took off 3 bases at V and 3 bases at J, with 26 bases between the two ends. The CDR3 contains 19 residues. Germline CDR1 and CDR2: SGHVS and FQNEAQ. CDR3 residues: CASSFIGSAATDLDYGYTF. CDR3 DNA sequence: TGTGCCAGCAGCTTCATAGGATCGGCAGCCACTGATCTCGACTATGGCTACACCTTC.

This clonotype showed up many times. The DNA is omitted, as the CDR3 cannot be located on it reliably, and the CDR3 follows TCRdb's listing. This chain joins TRBV23-1 and TRBJ1-4. TRBV23-1 is annotated as an ORF whose role is uncertain. Termini included, the CDR3 measures 15 amino acids. Here the CDR3 reads CASSHGENLMKNCFF.

This clonotype has more than one count but fewer than ten. A read error may produce the germline difference seen at one junction end. The gene calls are TRBV6-2 or TRBV6-3 and TRBJ2-1; D is possibly TRBD2 (5 bases). The CDR3 is 13 amino acids. Per germline, CDR1 MNHEY and CDR2 SVGEGT. CDR3 sequence: CASSLSREGAVVF. The DNA for the CDR3 is TGTGCCAGCAGCCTGTCTCGCGAGGGAGCCGTCGTCTTC.

The chain employs TRBV29-1 and TRBJ2-3; D gene ambiguous. Trimming stripped 7 bases from V and 2 bases from J, with 7 bases between. This CDR3 is 11 amino acids long. CDR1 and CDR2 from the germline V gene are SQVTM and ANQGSEA. The CDR3 bases are TGCAGCGCCCTCCCCACAGATACGCAGTATTTT. Translation: CSALPTDTQYF.